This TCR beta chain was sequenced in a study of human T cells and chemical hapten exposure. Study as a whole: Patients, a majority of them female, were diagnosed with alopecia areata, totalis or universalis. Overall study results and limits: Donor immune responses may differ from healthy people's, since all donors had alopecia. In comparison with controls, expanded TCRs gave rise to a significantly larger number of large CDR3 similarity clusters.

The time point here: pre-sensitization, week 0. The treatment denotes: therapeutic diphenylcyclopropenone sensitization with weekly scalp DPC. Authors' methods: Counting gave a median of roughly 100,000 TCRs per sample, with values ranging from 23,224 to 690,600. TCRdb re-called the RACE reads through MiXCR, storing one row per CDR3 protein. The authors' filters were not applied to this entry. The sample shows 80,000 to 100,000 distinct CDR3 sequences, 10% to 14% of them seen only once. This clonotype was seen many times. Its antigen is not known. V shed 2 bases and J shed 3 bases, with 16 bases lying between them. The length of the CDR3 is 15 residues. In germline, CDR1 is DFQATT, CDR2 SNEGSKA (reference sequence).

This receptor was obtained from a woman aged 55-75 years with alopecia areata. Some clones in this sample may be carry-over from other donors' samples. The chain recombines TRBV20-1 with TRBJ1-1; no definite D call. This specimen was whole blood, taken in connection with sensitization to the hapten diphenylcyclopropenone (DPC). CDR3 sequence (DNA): TGCAGTGCTAGACCGAAGACATTGTTGGACACTGAAGCTTTCTTT. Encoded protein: CSARPKTLLDTEAFF.